The rows below give T cell receptor beta chains drawn from one sample of a study of blood T cell repertoires in COVID-19. The assay was immunoSEQ multiplex PCR, and TCRdb's table has in-frame clones only and misses some. The sample shows tens of thousands of clones, 65% to 90% of them seen only once. Sequencing used peripheral blood. Receptor source: a man in his fifties with COVID-19, enrolled during active disease. Both conserved end residues are part of each CDR3. Each record gives: J gene, clone size, V gene, D gene, CDR3 DNA, CDR3 protein. D genes are given only for firm matches. Clone size, where shown, is once, few, many, or a class for clones that have expanded.

TRBJ2-1 . TRBV7-9 TRBD2 TGTGCCAGCAGCTTTGGACTAGCGGGAGGGCTTTTCTCGGTAGATGAGCAGTTCTTC CASSFGLAGGLFSVDEQFF
TRBJ2-7 . TRBV9 TRBD1 TGTGCCAGCAGCGTAGCCCCCGGAGACAGGGGGCGATGGTACGAGCAGTACTTC CASSVAPGDRGRWYEQYF
TRBJ2-7 . TRBV5-6 . TGTGCCAGCAGCAGCCGGGACATCTACGAGCAGTACTTC CASSSRDIYEQYF
TRBJ2-3 once TRBV9 . TGTGCCAGCAGCGCCTCCTCAGATACGCAGTATTTT CASSASSDTQYF
TRBJ2-3 once TRBV2 . TGTGCCAGCAGTGGACTCGTATTCACAGATACGCAGTATTTT CASSGLVFTDTQYF
TRBJ1-5 . TRBV28 . TGTGCCAGCAGTTTAGGGGCGGTGGGATCAGCCCAGCATTTT CASSLGAVGSAQHF
TRBJ2-1 . TRBV9 . TGTGCCAGCAGCTTTCCCCGCAATGAGCAGTTCTTC CASSFPRNEQFF
TRBJ2-6 . TRBV30 TRBD1 TGTGCCTGGAGTGCCCTACAGGGGGAAGTCAACGTCCTGACTTTC CAWSALQGEVNVLTF
TRBJ2-1 once TRBV15 . TGTGCCACCAGCAAAGACTTTGCAGGTCAGTTCTTC CATSKDFAGQFF
TRBJ2-7 once TRBV27 TRBD2 TGTGCCAGCGGAACGGGACTAGCGGGAGTGTCCTACGAGCAGTACTTC CASGTGLAGVSYEQYF